The rows below give T cell receptor beta chains drawn from one sample of a study of cytomegalovirus exposure and HLA in healthy donors. Assay: immunoSEQ multiplex PCR; the TCRdb copy retains only in-frame clones and omits some. The table includes about 180,000 clones, 70% to 80% detected once. The sequencing sample was made of PBMCs. These receptors all come from a man younger than 35 in good health and CMV-seronegative. The CDR3 runs from the conserved cysteine through the conserved F or W. The order of the fields is V gene, clone size, D gene, J gene, CDR3 DNA, CDR3 protein. D genes are given only for firm matches. Not every row has a clone size; where given, it reads once, few, many or a size class.

v_gene: TRBV28; abundance: NA; d_gene: NA; j_gene: TRBJ1-2; CDR3nt: TGTGCCAGCAGTTTTTCAGGGGAGGGCTATGGCTACACCTTC; CDR3aa: CASSFSGEGYGYTF
v_gene: TRBV5-1; abundance: NA; d_gene: TRBD2; j_gene: TRBJ2-1; CDR3nt: TGCGCCAGCAGCTTGGGAGGACTAGCGGGGTCTGTGTTGCGTGAGCAGTTCTTC; CDR3aa: CASSLGGLAGSVLREQFF
v_gene: TRBV6-1; abundance: NA; d_gene: TRBD2; j_gene: TRBJ2-3; CDR3nt: TGTGCCAGCAGTGAACTAGCGGGGGGGCCAGATACGCAGTATTTT; CDR3aa: CASSELAGGPDTQYF
v_gene: TRBV27; abundance: NA; d_gene: NA; j_gene: TRBJ2-1; CDR3nt: TGTGCCAGCCAAAGGGGGGGGAATGAGCAGTTCTTC; CDR3aa: CASQRGGNEQFF
v_gene: TRBV6-5; abundance: NA; d_gene: TRBD2; j_gene: TRBJ2-7; CDR3nt: TGTGCCAGCAGTTACTCTAGCGGGAGTTCCCCCTACGAGCAGTACTTC; CDR3aa: CASSYSSGSSPYEQYF
v_gene: TRBV4-1; abundance: NA; d_gene: TRBD2; j_gene: TRBJ2-7; CDR3nt: TGCGCCAGCAGCCAAGAAAATACCGGAGCTAGCGGGACATACGAGCAGTACTTC; CDR3aa: CASSQENTGASGTYEQYF
v_gene: TRBV6-5; abundance: NA; d_gene: TRBD1; j_gene: TRBJ1-1; CDR3nt: TGTGCCAGTAAATCAGGGGGTTCGACTGAAGCTTTCTTT; CDR3aa: CASKSGGSTEAFF
v_gene: TRBV5-6; abundance: few; d_gene: NA; j_gene: TRBJ2-7; CDR3nt: TGTGCCAGCAGCTGGGCGGGGACGAGAACCTACGAGCAGTACTTC; CDR3aa: CASSWAGTRTYEQYF
v_gene: TRBV9; abundance: once; d_gene: NA; j_gene: TRBJ1-2; CDR3nt: TGTGCCAGCAGCCCCCGTCCGGCTAACTATGGCTACACCTTC; CDR3aa: CASSPRPANYGYTF
v_gene: TRBV6-1; abundance: NA; d_gene: TRBD1; j_gene: TRBJ1-2; CDR3nt: TGTGCCAGCAGTTCGGGACAGGTCACCTCCTATGGCTACACCTTC; CDR3aa: CASSSGQVTSYGYTF
v_gene: TRBV5-4; abundance: few; d_gene: NA; j_gene: TRBJ2-3; CDR3nt: TGTGCCAGCAGCGAGGGGGGGCGTTCCTCAGATACGCAGTATTTT; CDR3aa: CASSEGGRSSDTQYF
v_gene: TRBV5-1; abundance: NA; d_gene: TRBD1; j_gene: TRBJ2-1; CDR3nt: TGCGCCAGCAGCGTGACCGGGACAGAGTACAATGAGCAGTTCTTC; CDR3aa: CASSVTGTEYNEQFF
v_gene: TRBV9; abundance: NA; d_gene: TRBD2; j_gene: TRBJ2-5; CDR3nt: TGTGCCAGCAGCTTATCACCGGGACTAGAGGATAAAGAGACCCAGTACTTC; CDR3aa: CASSLSPGLEDKETQYF
v_gene: TRBV4-1; abundance: NA; d_gene: TRBD1; j_gene: TRBJ2-2; CDR3nt: TGCGCCAGCAGCAGACAGGGTTTCGGGACCGGGGAGCTGTTTTTT; CDR3aa: CASSRQGFGTGELFF
v_gene: TRBV5-6; abundance: NA; d_gene: TRBD2; j_gene: TRBJ2-1; CDR3nt: TGTGCCAGCAGTTACCCTAGCGGGGGGTTCTACAATGAGCAGTTCTTC; CDR3aa: CASSYPSGGFYNEQFF
v_gene: TRBV7-9; abundance: NA; d_gene: NA; j_gene: TRBJ2-7; CDR3nt: TGTGCCAGCAGCTTAGCGACTGAGCAGTACTTC; CDR3aa: CASSLATEQYF
v_gene: TRBV5-1; abundance: NA; d_gene: TRBD1; j_gene: TRBJ2-7; CDR3nt: TGCGCCAGCAGCCCTGGGGGACAGACCTACGAGCAGTACTTC; CDR3aa: CASSPGGQTYEQYF
v_gene: TRBV5-1; abundance: NA; d_gene: TRBD2; j_gene: TRBJ2-5; CDR3nt: TGCGCCAGCAGCCCATGGGGCGGGGGTTCGGTTGAGACCCAGTACTTC; CDR3aa: CASSPWGGGSVETQYF
v_gene: TRBV10-3; abundance: NA; d_gene: TRBD1; j_gene: TRBJ1-2; CDR3nt: TGTGCCATCAGTGAGTGGGGGACAGGGGCTAACTATGGCTACACCTTC; CDR3aa: CAISEWGTGANYGYTF
v_gene: TRBV6-1; abundance: few; d_gene: TRBD1; j_gene: TRBJ1-1; CDR3nt: TGTGCCAGCAGTGGGACAGGGATGAAAGGAACTGAAGCTTTCTTT; CDR3aa: CASSGTGMKGTEAFF
v_gene: TRBV7-4; abundance: NA; d_gene: NA; j_gene: TRBJ2-3; CDR3nt: TGTGCCAGCAGCTTACCCGGCGGGGAGCGGACAGATACGCAGTATTTT; CDR3aa: CASSLPGGERTDTQYF
v_gene: TRBV2; abundance: few; d_gene: TRBD2; j_gene: TRBJ2-7; CDR3nt: TGTGCCAGCAGTGCCCGACTAGCGGGGTATTACGAGCAGTACTTC; CDR3aa: CASSARLAGYYEQYF
v_gene: TRBV6-5; abundance: NA; d_gene: TRBD2; j_gene: TRBJ2-5; CDR3nt: TGTGCCAGCAGCCTAGCGGGGGGGCTAGTAGAGACCCAGTACTTC; CDR3aa: CASSLAGGLVETQYF
v_gene: TRBV27; abundance: NA; d_gene: TRBD1; j_gene: TRBJ1-4; CDR3nt: TGTGCCACCCAAGGGGGCAGCATGTGGGGCGGAAAACTGTTTTTT; CDR3aa: CATQGGSMWGGKLFF
v_gene: TRBV30; abundance: NA; d_gene: NA; j_gene: TRBJ1-2; CDR3nt: TGTGCCTGGAGTGTACGGACAGACTATGGCTACACCTTC; CDR3aa: CAWSVRTDYGYTF
v_gene: TRBV4-1; abundance: NA; d_gene: TRBD2; j_gene: TRBJ2-1; CDR3nt: TGCGCCAGCAGCCAACCTAGCGGGGGGGCCCCCTACAATGAGCAGTTCTTC; CDR3aa: CASSQPSGGAPYNEQFF
v_gene: TRBV11-1; abundance: once; d_gene: NA; j_gene: TRBJ2-7; CDR3nt: TGTGCCAGCAGCTTCGAGGAGGGTTTCTACGAGCAGTACTTC; CDR3aa: CASSFEEGFYEQYF